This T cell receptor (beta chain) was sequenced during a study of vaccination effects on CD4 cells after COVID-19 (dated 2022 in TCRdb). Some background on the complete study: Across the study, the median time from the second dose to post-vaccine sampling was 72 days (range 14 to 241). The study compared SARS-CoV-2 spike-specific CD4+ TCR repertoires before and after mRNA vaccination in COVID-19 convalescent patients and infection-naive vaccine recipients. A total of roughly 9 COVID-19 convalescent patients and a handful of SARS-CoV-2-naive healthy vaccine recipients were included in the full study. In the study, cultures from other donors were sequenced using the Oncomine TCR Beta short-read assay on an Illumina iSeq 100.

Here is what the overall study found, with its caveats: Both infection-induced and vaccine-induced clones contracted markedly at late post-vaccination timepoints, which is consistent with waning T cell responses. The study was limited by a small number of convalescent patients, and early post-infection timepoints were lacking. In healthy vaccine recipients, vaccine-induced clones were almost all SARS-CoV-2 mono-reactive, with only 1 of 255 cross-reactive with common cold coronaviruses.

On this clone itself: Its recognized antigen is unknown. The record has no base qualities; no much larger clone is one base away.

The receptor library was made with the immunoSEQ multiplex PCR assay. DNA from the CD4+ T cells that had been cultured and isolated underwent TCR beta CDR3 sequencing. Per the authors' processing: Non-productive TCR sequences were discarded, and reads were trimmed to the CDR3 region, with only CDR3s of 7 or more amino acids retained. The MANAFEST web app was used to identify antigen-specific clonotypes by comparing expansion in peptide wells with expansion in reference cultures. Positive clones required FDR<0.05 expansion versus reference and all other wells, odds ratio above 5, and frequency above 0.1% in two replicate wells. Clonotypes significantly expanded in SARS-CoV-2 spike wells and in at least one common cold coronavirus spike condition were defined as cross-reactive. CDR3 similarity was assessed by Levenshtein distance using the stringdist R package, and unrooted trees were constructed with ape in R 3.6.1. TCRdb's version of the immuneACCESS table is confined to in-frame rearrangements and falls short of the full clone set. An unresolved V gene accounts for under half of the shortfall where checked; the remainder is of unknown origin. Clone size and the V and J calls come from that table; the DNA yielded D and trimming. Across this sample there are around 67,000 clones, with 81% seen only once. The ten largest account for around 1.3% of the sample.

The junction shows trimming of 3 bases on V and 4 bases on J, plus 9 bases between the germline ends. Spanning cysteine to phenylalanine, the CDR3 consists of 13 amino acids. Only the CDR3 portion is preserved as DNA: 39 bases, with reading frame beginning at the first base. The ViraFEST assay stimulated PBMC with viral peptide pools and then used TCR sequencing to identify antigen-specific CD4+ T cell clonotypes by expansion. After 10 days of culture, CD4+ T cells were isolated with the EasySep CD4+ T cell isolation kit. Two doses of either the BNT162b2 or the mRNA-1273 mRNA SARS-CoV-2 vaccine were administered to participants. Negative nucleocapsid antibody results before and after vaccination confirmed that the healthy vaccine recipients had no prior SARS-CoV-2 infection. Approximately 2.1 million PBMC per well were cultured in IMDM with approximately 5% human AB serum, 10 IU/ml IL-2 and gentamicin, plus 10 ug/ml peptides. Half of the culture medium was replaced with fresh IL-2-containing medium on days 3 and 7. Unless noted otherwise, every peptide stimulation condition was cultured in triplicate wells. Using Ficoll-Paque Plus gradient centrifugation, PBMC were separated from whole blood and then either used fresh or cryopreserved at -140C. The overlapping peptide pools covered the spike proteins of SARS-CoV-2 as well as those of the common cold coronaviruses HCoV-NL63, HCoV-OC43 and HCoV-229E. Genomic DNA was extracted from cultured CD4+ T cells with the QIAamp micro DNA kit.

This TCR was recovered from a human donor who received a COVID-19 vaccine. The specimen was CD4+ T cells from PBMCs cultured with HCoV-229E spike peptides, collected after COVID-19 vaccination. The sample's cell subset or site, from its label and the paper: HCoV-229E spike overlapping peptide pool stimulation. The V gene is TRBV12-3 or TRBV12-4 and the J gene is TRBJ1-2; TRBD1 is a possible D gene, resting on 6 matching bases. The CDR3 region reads CASSLPQGYGYTF. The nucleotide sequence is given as TGTGCCAGCAGTTTGCCACAGGGCTATGGCTACACCTTC.